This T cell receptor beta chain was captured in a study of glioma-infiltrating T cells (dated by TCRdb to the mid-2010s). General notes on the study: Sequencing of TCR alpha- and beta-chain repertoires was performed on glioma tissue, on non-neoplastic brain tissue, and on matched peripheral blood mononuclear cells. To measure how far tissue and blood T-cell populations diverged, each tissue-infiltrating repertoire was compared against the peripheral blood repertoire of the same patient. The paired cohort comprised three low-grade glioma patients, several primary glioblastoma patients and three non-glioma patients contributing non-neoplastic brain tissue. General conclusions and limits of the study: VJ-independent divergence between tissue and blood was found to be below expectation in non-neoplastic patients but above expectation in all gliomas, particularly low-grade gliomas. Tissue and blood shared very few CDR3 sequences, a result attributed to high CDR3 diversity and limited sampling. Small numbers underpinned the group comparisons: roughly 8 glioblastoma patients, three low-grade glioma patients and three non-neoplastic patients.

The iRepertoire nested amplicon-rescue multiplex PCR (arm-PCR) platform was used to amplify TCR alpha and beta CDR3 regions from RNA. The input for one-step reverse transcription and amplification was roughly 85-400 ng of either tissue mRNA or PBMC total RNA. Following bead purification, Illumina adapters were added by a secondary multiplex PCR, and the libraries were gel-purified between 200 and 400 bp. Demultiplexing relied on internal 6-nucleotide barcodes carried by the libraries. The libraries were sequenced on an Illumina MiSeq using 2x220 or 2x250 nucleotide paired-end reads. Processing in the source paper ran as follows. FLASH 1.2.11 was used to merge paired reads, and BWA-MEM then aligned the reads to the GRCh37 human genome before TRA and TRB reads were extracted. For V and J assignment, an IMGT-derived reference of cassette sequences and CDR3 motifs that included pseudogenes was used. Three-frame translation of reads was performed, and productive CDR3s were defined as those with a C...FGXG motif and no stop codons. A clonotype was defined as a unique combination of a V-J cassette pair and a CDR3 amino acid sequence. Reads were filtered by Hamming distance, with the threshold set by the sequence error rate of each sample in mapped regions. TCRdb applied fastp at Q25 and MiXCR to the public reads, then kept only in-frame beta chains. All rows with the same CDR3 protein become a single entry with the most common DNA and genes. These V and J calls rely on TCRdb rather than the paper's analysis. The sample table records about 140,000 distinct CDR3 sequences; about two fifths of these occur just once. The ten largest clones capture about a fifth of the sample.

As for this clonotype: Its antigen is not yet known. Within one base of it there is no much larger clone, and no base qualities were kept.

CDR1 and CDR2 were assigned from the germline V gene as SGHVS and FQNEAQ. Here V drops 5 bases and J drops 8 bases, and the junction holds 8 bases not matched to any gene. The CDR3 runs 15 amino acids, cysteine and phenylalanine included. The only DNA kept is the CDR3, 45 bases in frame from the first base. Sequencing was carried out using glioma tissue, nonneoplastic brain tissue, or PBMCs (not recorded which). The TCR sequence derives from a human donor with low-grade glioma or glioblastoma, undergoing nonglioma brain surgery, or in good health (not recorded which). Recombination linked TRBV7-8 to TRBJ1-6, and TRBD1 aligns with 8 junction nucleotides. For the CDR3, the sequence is CASSIGQGRDSPLHF. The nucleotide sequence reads TGTGCCAGCAGCATCGGACAGGGCCGGGATTCACCCCTCCACTTT.